Following are 16 T cell receptor beta chains from one sample sequenced in a study of T cells in Graves' hyperthyroidism and ophthalmopathy (dated by TCRdb to between 2019 and 2020). Library creation used multiplex PCR. TCRdb shows the sequencer as Illumina HiSeq 2000. The TCR beta CDR3 regions were amplified from the RNA transcripts. A first-round RT-PCR of the TCR CDR3 used the HTBI primer set with the Qiagen OneStep RT-PCR kit. TCRdb reran the public reads through fastp at Q25 and MiXCR, keeping productive beta chains. Every CDR3 protein is listed once, alongside the most common genes and DNA of its rows. The sample records roughly 380,000 distinct CDR3 sequences, roughly an eighth of which are singletons. 5.3% of the sample belongs to the ten largest clones. Specimen: blood. The receptors were gathered from a young woman with Graves' hyperthyroidism.

This clonotype was seen ten or more times. The chain is built from TRBV20-1 and TRBJ2-1; the D is unclear. V was trimmed by 1 base and J by 0 bases, leaving 16 bases between them. The germline gives CDR1 DFQATT, CDR2 SNEGSKA (reference sequence). The CDR3 contains 17 residues. In DNA form, the CDR3 reads TGCAGTGCTAGAGTCCCCGGACGCAGCCACTCCTACAATGAGCAGTTCTTC. Translated: CSARVPGRSHSYNEQFF.

This clonotype has only a few counts. The chain links TRBV19 to TRBJ2-5; 12 positions agree with TRBD1. CDR3 length: 16 residues. With 5 bases clipped from V and 4 bases from J, the junction kept 8 bases outside the gene matches. CDR1 is LNHDA, CDR2 SQIVND, per germline (reference sequence). As DNA, the CDR3 is TGTGCCAGTAGTCCCTGGGGGACAGGGGGCGGAGAGACCCAGTACTTC. This encodes CASSPWGTGGGETQYF.

This clonotype has a count of ten or more. CDR3 DNA: TGTGCCAGCAGTTTAGCAGGGGCCTACAATGAGCAGTTCTTC. Its translation is CASSLAGAYNEQFF. The rearrangement links TRBV12-3 or TRBV12-4 to TRBJ2-1; D may be TRBD1 (5 bases). Between the trimmed V and J ends, which lost 0 bases and 2 bases, there was a span of 5 bases. The CDR3 sequence is 14 residues long.

This clonotype was recorded at least ten times. This chain links TRBV6-1 with TRBJ2-7; tentatively, D is TRBD1 or TRBD2 (5 bases each). V was shortened by 5 bases and J by 0 bases, with 17 bases between the two germline ends. Germline CDR1 reads MNHNS; CDR2 reads SASEGT. The CDR3 runs to 16 residues. This chain's CDR3 is CASSFFEGSSSYEQYF. CDR3 sequence (DNA): TGTGCCAGCAGTTTTTTTGAGGGGTCAAGCTCCTACGAGCAGTACTTC.

This clonotype was detected a few times. V usage is TRBV19 and J usage is TRBJ2-1, with a tentative D call TRBD1 (5 bases). The CDR3 sequence is 19 residues long. Trimming removed 0 bases at V and 1 base at J, with 19 bases between. CDR1 is LNHDA and CDR2 is SQIVND in the germline V gene (reference sequence). The chain's CDR3 is CASSIDSRRVWGSYNEQFF. The CDR3 bases are TGTGCCAGTAGTATAGATAGCCGCAGGGTTTGGGGATCCTACAATGAGCAGTTCTTC.

This clonotype was seen a few times. This rearrangement joins TRBV6-5 to TRBJ2-7, with D possibly TRBD1 on 5 matching bases. The CDR3 is 13 amino acids. The V end lost 0 bases, the J end lost 5 bases, and 8 bases lay between the germline ends. Germline loops: CDR1 MNHEY, CDR2 SVGAGI. Written as DNA, the CDR3 is TGTGCCAGCAGTTACTCAGCAGGGAACGAGCAGTACTTC. It is translated as CASSYSAGNEQYF.

This clonotype was recorded at least ten times. V is TRBV3-1 and J is TRBJ1-5; D is unresolved. The V end was cut by 2 bases, the J end by 7 bases, with 9 bases between. The CDR3 extends over 13 amino acids. Germline lookup yields CDR1 LGHDT and CDR2 YNNKEL (reference sequence). CDR3 sequence reads: CASSQNAEQPQHF. CDR3 bases: TGTGCCAGCAGCCAAAATGCAGAACAGCCCCAGCATTTT.

This clonotype was observed at least ten times. The chain recombines TRBV5-1 with TRBJ2-7; TRBD1 aligns across 11 bases. The CDR3 has 16 amino acids. Trimming cost V 4 bases and J 4 bases; bases outside gene matches: 10. In germline, CDR1 is SGHRS, CDR2 YFSETQ. The CDR3 spells CASSPLLGQGAYEQYF. The DNA for the CDR3 is TGCGCCAGCAGCCCGCTCCTAGGACAGGGGGCGTACGAGCAGTACTTC.

This clonotype was picked up many times. The chain combines TRBV11-2 with TRBJ2-5; the D is unclear. V was clipped by 5 bases and J by 8 bases, with 15 bases between them. CDR1 is SGHAT and CDR2 is FQNNGV in the germline V gene. CDR3 size: 13 residues. The CDR3 DNA sequence: TGTGCCAGCAGCCCAGAGATGAAAGGAACCCAGTACTTC. It specifies CASSPEMKGTQYF.

In its sample, this clonotype was seen many times. This rearrangement joins TRBV6-1 to TRBJ2-7, with D possibly being TRBD1 (6 bases). CDR1 is MNHNS, CDR2 SASEGT, per germline. Deletions cut 6 bases from V and 0 bases from J, with 15 bases between. The CDR3 length is 15 residues. CDR3 coding DNA: TGTGCCAGCAGCGAACCGGGACACGGCTCCTACGAGCAGTACTTC. Residues: CASSEPGHGSYEQYF.

This clonotype was counted at least ten times. This rearrangement joins TRBV19 to TRBJ2-7, with unresolved D. This CDR3 has 12 residues. V was clipped by 9 bases and J by 1 base, with 10 bases between them. Germline CDR1 LNHDA, CDR2 SQIVND (reference sequence). The CDR3 loop reads CASTSSSYEQYF. The CDR3 coding sequence is TGTGCCAGCACGTCCAGTTCCTACGAGCAGTACTTC.

At least ten counts were recorded for this clonotype. The chain links TRBV18 to TRBJ2-7, with 7 nucleotides matching TRBD1. The CDR3 contains 14 residues. The V and J ends lost 1 base and 2 bases, in that order; junction bases with no gene match: 2. CDR1 and CDR2 (germline): KGHSH, LQKENI. CDR3 protein: CASSPRDRAYEQYF. In nucleotides, the CDR3 is TGTGCCAGCTCACCACGAGACAGGGCCTACGAGCAGTACTTC.

V is TRBV20-1 and J is TRBJ2-3; 10 bases are a match to TRBD2. This CDR3 contains 15 residues. Germline V gives CDR1 DFQATT, CDR2 SNEGSKA (reference sequence). The J segment lost 3 bases and the V segment lost 3 bases, leaving 6 bases of the junction unmatched. The CDR3 DNA follows: TGCAGTGCTAGGGGGCTAGCGGGAGTGACAGATACGCAGTATTTT. Protein sequence: CSARGLAGVTDTQYF.

Comments on this clonotype: A much larger clone differs from this one at a single base, so this may be a read error. The rearrangement links TRBV5-1 to TRBJ2-7; D is unclear. The germline CDR1 and CDR2 sequences are SGHRS and YFSETQ. The CDR3 runs to 13 residues. V lost 3 bases, J lost 7 bases, and 14 bases lay in between. The chain's CDR3 is CASSSLLEEEQYF. Written as DNA, the CDR3 is TGCGCCAGCAGCTCCCTGTTAGAGGAGGAGCAGTACTTC.

In this sample, this clonotype turned up a few times. The J gene is TRBJ1-2, the V gene TRBV4-2; D ambiguous. The CDR3 is 16 residues long. Trimming removed 1 base from V and 1 base from J, with 13 bases in between. Germline V CDR1 and CDR2: LGHNA, YNFKEQ. Written as DNA, the CDR3 is TGTGCCAGCAGCCAAGCTCTGGCCGTACATAACTATGGCTACACCTTC. It translates to CASSQALAVHNYGYTF.

This clonotype was found many times. The CDR3: CSARGASGRWTDTQYF. CDR3 sequence (DNA): TGCAGTGCTAGAGGGGCTAGCGGGAGATGGACAGATACGCAGTATTTT. The chain is built from TRBV20-1 and TRBJ2-3; 10 nucleotides match TRBD2. The J segment lost 3 bases and the V segment lost 1 base, leaving 7 bases of the junction unmatched. The germline V gene encodes CDR1 DFQATT and CDR2 SNEGSKA (reference sequence). The CDR3 covers 16 residues.